The TCR beta chain described here comes from a study of blood T cell repertoires in COVID-19. The CDR3 is made up of 13 amino acids. The ends were cut back, 6 bases at V and 7 bases at J, with 11 bases in the middle. Germline CDR1 reads KGHDR; CDR2 reads SFDVKD. The data were produced by immunoSEQ multiplex PCR, yet TCRdb's version contains in-frame clones alone and is incomplete. The table has approximately 300,000 clones, around 84% seen once. The sample comprised PBMCs or T cells enriched from blood (not recorded which). The chain carries TRBV24-1 and TRBJ2-2; perhaps TRBD1 as D (5 bases). The TCR originated in a man aged 25 to 40 who had recovered from COVID-19. The DNA of the CDR3 is TGTGCCACCAGTTTAGGGGCGAACGGGGAGCTGTTTTTT. Protein product: CATSLGANGELFF.